The 14 T cell receptor beta chains below all came from one sample that was sequenced in a study of OX40 agonist ivuxolimab in advanced cancers. Clones were read by immunoSEQ multiplex PCR, and TCRdb kept only the in-frame ones, dropping some. The sample consists of fewer than 70,000 clones, roughly 84% of them appearing once. Material: CD4+ or CD8+ T cells sorted from blood, obtained in a trial of the OX40 agonist ivuxolimab. These receptors were obtained from an adult with an advanced solid tumor such as melanoma, head and neck, liver or kidney cancer.

The gene calls are TRBV7-2 and TRBJ2-2; D unresolved. The CDR3 is 14 residues long. V lost 1 base to trimming and J lost 0 bases, with 3 bases between them. Germline assignment: CDR1 SGHTA and CDR2 FQGNSA. CDR3 in DNA: TGTGCCAGCAGCTTAGACTCGAACACCGGGGAGCTGTTTTTT. As protein: CASSLDSNTGELFF.

The chain is built from TRBV11-2 and TRBJ2-5; possibly TRBD1 or TRBD2 for D (5 bases each). The CDR3 runs 16 residues. The V end was cut by 2 bases, the J end by 5 bases, with 18 bases between. CDR1 SGHAT and CDR2 FQNNGV come from the germline V gene. The CDR3 sequence: CASSLQTGPPVETQYF. The DNA of the CDR3 is TGTGCCAGCAGCTTACAAACGGGACCTCCTGTGGAGACCCAGTACTTC.

CDR3 region: CASSPAAGGNTEAFF. In DNA, the CDR3 is TGTGCCAGCAGCCCCGCCGCAGGGGGGAACACTGAAGCTTTCTTT. V gene TRBV5-6 combines with J gene TRBJ1-1, with 7 bases that match TRBD1. The CDR3 covers 15 residues. Unmatched junction bases numbered 7, after V lost 4 bases and J lost 1 base. CDR1 is SGHDT, CDR2 YYEEEE, per germline.

The V and J genes are TRBV30 and TRBJ1-2; 9 bases agree with TRBD1. The CDR3 extends over 13 amino acids. Germline V CDR1 and CDR2: GTSNPN, SVGIG (reference sequence). With 3 bases clipped from V and 11 bases from J, the junction kept 10 bases outside the gene matches. For the CDR3, the DNA is TGTGCCTGGAGAGAAACAGGGGGCGCCGGGTACACCTTC. Amino acids: CAWRETGGAGYTF.

The chain recombines TRBV10-3 with TRBJ2-5; no clear D. In germline, CDR1 is ENHRY, CDR2 SYGVKD. This CDR3 spans 14 amino acids. V was pared by 0 bases and J by 1 base, with 6 bases between. CDR3 residues: CAISESSGQETQYF. The CDR3 DNA reads as TGTGCCATCAGTGAGTCTTCCGGCCAAGAGACCCAGTACTTC.

CDR3 sequence: CASSSGNNEQFF. The CDR3 nucleotides are TGTGCCAGCAGTTCAGGGAACAATGAGCAGTTCTTC. This rearrangement joins TRBV6-6 to TRBJ2-1; D is possibly TRBD1 (5 bases). V lost 4 bases and J 5 bases, leaving 6 bases between the germline ends. The germline V gene encodes CDR1 MNHNY and CDR2 SVGAGI (reference sequence). This CDR3 contains 12 residues.

This chain joins TRBV7-2 and TRBJ2-3, with TRBD2 matching over 9 bases. The germline CDR1 and CDR2 sequences are SGHTA and FQGNSA. The CDR3 runs 16 residues. V lost 5 bases, J lost 5 bases, and 11 bases stayed unmatched. This chain's CDR3 is CASSPGLAGSLDTQYF. The CDR3 bases are TGTGCCAGCAGCCCAGGTCTAGCGGGGAGCTTAGATACGCAGTATTTT.

This chain uses TRBV4-2 with TRBJ1-5; 10 bases agree with TRBD1. CDR3 length: 19 amino acids. CDR1 and CDR2 from the germline V gene are LGHNA and YNFKEQ. V lost 2 bases to trimming and J lost 3 bases; unmatched junction nucleotides: 13. This CDR3 reads CASSQTTLPGTGVNQPQHF. Written as DNA, the CDR3 is TGTGCCAGCAGCCAAACCACCTTACCCGGGACAGGGGTCAATCAGCCCCAGCATTTT.

CDR3 protein: CASSLTPVSNTEAFF. In DNA, the CDR3 is TGCGCCAGCAGCCTTACCCCAGTGAGTAACACTGAAGCTTTCTTT. The chain couples TRBV4-1 to TRBJ1-1; no definite D call. The CDR3 totals 15 residues. Trimming cost V 4 bases and J 2 bases, with 14 bases left between them. Per the germline V gene, CDR1 is MGHRA and CDR2 is YSYEKL.

The chain links TRBV18 to TRBJ2-1; a possible D gene is TRBD2 (5 bases). CDR3 size: 15 residues. Germline assignment: CDR1 KGHSH and CDR2 LQKENI. V was clipped by 3 bases and J by 6 bases, with 15 bases between them. In DNA, the CDR3 is TGTGCCAGCTCACCTTGGGAGAAGGACTCCAATGAGCAGTTCTTC. It specifies CASSPWEKDSNEQFF. Drawing the rest from reference TRBV18 and TRBJ2-1, the complete variable domain is NAGVMQNPRHLVRRRGQEARLRCSPMKGHSHVYWYRQLPEEGLKFMVYLQKENIIDESGMPKERFSAEFPKEGPSILRIQQVVRGDSAAYFCASSPWEKDSNEQFFGPGTRLTVL.

This clone appeared a single time. The chain couples TRBV10-3 to TRBJ1-6; TRBD1 matches at 9 bases. The germline gives CDR1 ENHRY, CDR2 SYGVKD. V gave up 10 bases and J gave up 5 bases; unmatched junction bases: 6. The CDR3 contains 14 residues. The CDR3 spells CATRDRVDNSPLHF. CDR3 coding DNA: TGTGCCACCCGGGACAGGGTGGATAATTCACCCCTCCACTTT.

The rearrangement links TRBV2 to TRBJ2-7; 8 nucleotides line up with TRBD1. The V and J ends lost 8 bases and 5 bases, in that order; junction bases with no gene match: 8. Germline V gene lookup returns CDR1 SNHLY and CDR2 FYNNEI. The CDR3 sequence is 13 residues long. The DNA of the CDR3 is TGTGCCAGCGAACGGGACAGGCTGGACGAGCAGTACTTC. Protein sequence: CASERDRLDEQYF.

The chain links TRBV19 to TRBJ2-6, with 9 bases identical to TRBD1. The CDR3 runs to 16 residues. Looked up from germline, CDR1 is LNHDA and CDR2 is SQIVND (reference sequence). Germline trimming cut 10 bases from V and 4 bases from J; bases unmatched to any gene: 11. This CDR3 is CAISGTGRAGANVLTF. DNA for the CDR3: TGTGCCATCTCCGGGACAGGGCGGGCAGGGGCCAACGTCCTGACTTTC. Based on the CDR3 plus reference TRBV19 and TRBJ2-6, the full variable domain is DGGITQSPKYLFRKEGQNVTLSCEQNLNHDAMYWYRQDPGQGLRLIYYSQIVNDFQKGDIAEGYSVSREKKESFPLTVTSAQKNPTAFYLCAISGTGRAGANVLTFGAGSRLTVL.

The chain carries TRBV7-2 and TRBJ1-1, with D hard to call. CDR3 length equals 13 residues. V lost 3 bases to trimming and J lost 4 bases, with 9 bases between them. Germline CDR1 and CDR2: SGHTA and FQGNSA. The CDR3 bases are TGTGCCAGCAGCTTTTACAGTTCCACTGAAGCTTTCTTT. Residues: CASSFYSSTEAFF.